The clone carrying this T cell receptor (beta chain) was counted a single time. MiXCR, applied by TCRdb to the 5' RACE reads, yields one record per CDR3 protein. The data contain about 160,000 distinct CDR3 sequences, 31% of them singletons. The data stem from a study of T-cell memory formation after mild COVID-19. This CDR3 has 14 residues. The germline V gene has CDR1 MNHNY and CDR2 SVGAGI (reference sequence). The V end was cut by 6 bases, the J end by 0 bases, with 12 bases between. The material sequenced was PBMCs or a T cell subset sorted from them (not recorded which). The sequence was obtained from an adult woman who had mild COVID-19 (a few samples of this study predate the infection). Cell type and time point are not known. This chain uses TRBV6-6 with TRBJ2-7; possibly TRBD1 for D (5 bases). Here the CDR3 DNA reads TGTGCCAGCAGACCCACAGGCCTCTCCTACGAGCAGTACTTC. Amino acid sequence: CASRPTGLSYEQYF.